The clone carrying this TCR beta chain counts as medium-sized. Its specificity is not known. The sample originates from a study of metastatic and nonmetastatic thyroid tumors. For the study at large: From malignant and benign thyroid patients, repertoires in blood and in tumor or nodule tissue were compared.

Between the trimmed V and J ends, which lost 6 bases and 2 bases, there was a span of 20 bases. The germline V gene has CDR1 MNHNS and CDR2 SASEGT. The CDR3 is 16 amino acids. Study results and caveats: For both blood and tumor, malignant thyroid tumors reportedly showed significantly higher TCR beta diversity than benign nodules did.

Prior to thyroid surgery, none of the patients had received any treatment. As handled by the study authors: Clinicopathological groups of papillary thyroid cancer showed CDR3 differences that were used to build a distant-metastasis classifier. TCRdb reprocessed the PCR reads using MiXCR. TCRdb's processing, not the study's, gives the V and J calls here. The sample yields about 7,900 clones, 26% seen once. This chain joins TRBV6-1 and TRBJ2-7; possibly TRBD2 for D (5 bases). Input material: adjacent normal tissue. The receptor was derived from a female donor with papillary thyroid cancer or a benign thyroid nodule (not recorded which). Some clones in this sample may be carry-over from other donors' samples. As DNA, the CDR3 is TGTGCCAGCAGATATCTAAGCTCGGGAACTACCTACGAGCAGTACTTC. This sequence encodes CASRYLSSGTTYEQYF.